This TCR beta chain was sequenced in a study of cytomegalovirus exposure and HLA in healthy donors. Across the whole study: The approximately 710 first-cohort repertoires and the 95 to 150 validation repertoires shared the same platform, a later analysis reported. Study-level results: Researchers catalogued around 150 TCR beta chains as cytomegalovirus-associated.

TCRdb's table, derived via immunoSEQ multiplex PCR, lists solely in-frame clones and lacks some. The table records more than 95,000 clones, 86% of them present only once. A word on this clone: No antigen is known for it.

Among the 110 or so subjects of the validation cohort, separate from the approximately 660-subject first cohort, were the donors. The germline V gene has CDR1 GTSNPN and CDR2 SVGIG (reference sequence). This CDR3 has 12 amino acids. V lost 4 bases to trimming and J lost 8 bases, with 14 bases between them. This clonotype originated in a man aged 18 to 30 in good health and CMV-seronegative. The chain employs TRBV30 and TRBJ1-2; no definite D call. The sample consisted of PBMCs. The CDR3 loop reads CAWMHAGTGYTF. The DNA for the CDR3 is TGTGCCTGGATGCACGCGGGTACCGGCTACACCTTC. The full variable domain, rest sourced from reference TRBV30 and TRBJ1-2, is SQTIHQWPATLVQPVGSPLSLECTVEGTSNPNLYWYRQAAGRGLQLLFYSVGIGQISSEVPQNLSASRPQDRQFILSSKKLLLSDSGFYLCAWMHAGTGYTFGSGTRLTVV.